Listed here are 16 T cell receptor beta chains from one sample, sequenced in a study of T cell responses to AZD1222 COVID-19 vaccine listed by TCRdb under 2021. Libraries were built with the immunoSEQ multiplex PCR assay. TCRdb took over this immuneACCESS table, retaining in-frame rearrangements with V and J assigned. Such tables are incomplete; in checked studies, under half of the missing clones stem from an unresolved V gene, and the remainder is unexplained. This sample is represented by 45,000 or so clones; over 80% of them were singletons. The ten largest clonotypes hold 40% to 65% of the sample. The sample's time point label, in plain terms: baseline before first vaccination. The input for sequencing was peripheral blood, taken on day 0 of AZD1222 vaccination. The source of these receptors is an adult in good health.

V and J are TRBV6-6 and TRBJ1-1; 8 bases map to TRBD1. This CDR3 comprises 15 residues. Germline V gene data show CDR1 as MNHNY and CDR2 as SVGAGI (reference sequence). Unmatched junction bases numbered 9, after V lost 6 bases and J lost 3 bases. The CDR3 sequence: CASRPLGTGDTEAFF. The CDR3 DNA follows: TGTGCCAGCAGGCCACTCGGGACAGGAGACACTGAAGCTTTCTTT.

The chain is built from TRBV19 and TRBJ2-5; either TRBD1 or TRBD2 may fit D (5 bases each). The CDR3 is made up of 13 amino acids. The V gene's germline CDR1 is LNHDA and CDR2 SQIVND (reference sequence). The V end was cut by 4 bases, the J end by 3 bases, with 9 bases between. The CDR3 DNA reads as TGTGCCAGTAGTAGGGACGGAGAAGAGACCCAGTACTTC. Residues: CASSRDGEETQYF.

This clone has just a few counts. This chain links TRBV18 with TRBJ1-2; 10 nucleotides align to TRBD1. The trim removed 2 bases at V and 6 bases at J, leaving 3 bases unmatched. CDR1 is KGHSH, CDR2 LQKENI, per germline. CDR3 length equals 14 residues. The CDR3 coding sequence is TGTGCCAGCTCACCAGCGGACAGGGGGGATGGCTACACCTTC. It encodes CASSPADRGDGYTF. The whole variable domain, filled in from reference TRBV18 and TRBJ1-2, reads NAGVMQNPRHLVRRRGQEARLRCSPMKGHSHVYWYRQLPEEGLKFMVYLQKENIIDESGMPKERFSAEFPKEGPSILRIQQVVRGDSAAYFCASSPADRGDGYTFGSGTRLTVV.

This clone was observed once. The rearrangement joins TRBV11-2 to TRBJ2-7; 7 bases fit TRBD2. V dropped 5 bases and J dropped 3; count of bases not matched to a gene: 13. Germline assignment: CDR1 SGHAT and CDR2 FQNNGV. This CDR3 spans 16 amino acids. CDR3: CASSPVGRSGGYEQYF. In nucleotides, the CDR3 is TGTGCCAGCAGCCCGGTAGGCAGGTCGGGGGGCTACGAGCAGTACTTC.

This clone was observed a handful of times. The chain joins TRBV28 to TRBJ1-3; 7 bases align to TRBD1. The V gene's germline CDR1 is MDHEN and CDR2 SYDVKM. Losses at the gene ends were 5 bases for V and 9 bases for J; bases not matched to a gene: 16. The CDR3 has 16 residues. CDR3 residues: CASSPLGRGFVGTIYF. In DNA form, the CDR3 reads TGTGCCAGCAGTCCTCTCGGCAGGGGGTTCGTAGGCACCATATATTTT.

The chain joins TRBV5-8 to TRBJ1-2, with TRBD1 identical over 11 bases. With V trimmed by 2 bases and J by 7 bases, 1 base remained unmatched. The CDR3 has 13 amino acids. Germline-derived CDR1 and CDR2 are SGHTS and YDEGEE. Written as DNA, the CDR3 is TGTGCCAGCAGCTTAGGACAGGGGGCTGGCTACACCTTC. Protein: CASSLGQGAGYTF. Complete variable domain (other parts from reference TRBV5-8 and TRBJ1-2): EAGVTQSPTHLIKTRGQQATLRCSPISGHTSVYWYQQALGLGLQFLLWYDEGEERNRGNFPPRFSGRQFPNYSSELNVNALELEDSALYLCASSLGQGAGYTFGSGTRLTVV.

The V call is TRBV11-3, the J call TRBJ2-1, with no clear D. Trimming left V 6 bases short and J 0 bases short, with 12 bases between. CDR3 size: 15 residues. The germline V gene encodes CDR1 SGHNT and CDR2 YENEEA. CDR3 DNA sequence: TGTGCCAGCAGGGTCGAGAAAAACTCCTACAATGAGCAGTTCTTC. It is translated as CASRVEKNSYNEQFF.

The chain has TRBV10-2 and TRBJ1-5, with 7 bases lining up with TRBD1. Germline V CDR1 and CDR2: WSHSY, SAAADI. The V and J ends lost 7 bases and 0 bases, in that order; junction bases with no gene match: 6. The CDR3 runs 15 residues. The CDR3 spells CASMRQGASNQPQHF. Written as DNA, the CDR3 is TGCGCCAGCATGAGACAGGGAGCTAGCAATCAGCCCCAGCATTTT.

As DNA, the CDR3 is TGTGCCAGCAGCTGGCGGGAGAGTAATAACAATGAGCAGTTCTTC. Amino acid sequence: CASSWRESNNNEQFF. The gene calls are TRBV9 and TRBJ2-1; TRBD2 matches 7 bases. The trim removed 4 bases at V and 5 bases at J, leaving 9 bases unmatched. The CDR3 spans 15 residues. Per the germline V gene, CDR1 is SGDLS and CDR2 is YYNGEE.

J is TRBJ2-1 and V is TRBV19; D perhaps matches TRBD2 (5 bases). Per germline, CDR1 LNHDA and CDR2 SQIVND (reference sequence). Trimming left V 3 bases short and J 5 bases short, with 14 bases between. CDR3 length: 15 amino acids. The CDR3, as DNA: TGTGCCAGTAGTATTAGCGCGGTTACGAACAATGAGCAGTTCTTC. This translates into CASSISAVTNNEQFF.

CDR3 region: CASSIDPTVNTEAFF. The CDR3 region has the DNA TGTGCCAGTAGTATAGATCCAACGGTGAACACTGAAGCTTTCTTT. J is TRBJ1-1 and V is TRBV19; no firm D call. Germline V gene data show CDR1 as LNHDA and CDR2 as SQIVND (reference sequence). V gave up 0 bases and J gave up 0 bases, with 8 bases separating them. CDR3 length: 15 amino acids. Full variable domain (missing parts from reference TRBV19 and TRBJ1-1): DGGITQSPKYLFRKEGQNVTLSCEQNLNHDAMYWYRQDPGQGLRLIYYSQIVNDFQKGDIAEGYSVSREKKESFPLTVTSAQKNPTAFYLCASSIDPTVNTEAFFGQGTRLTVV.

With respect to this clone: One junction end does not reproduce the germline sequence, and a read error may be involved. The chain carries TRBV13 and TRBJ2-1; no clear D gene. Germline V lookup: CDR1 PRHDT, CDR2 FYEKMQ (reference sequence). The CDR3 has 14 residues. The CDR3 here is CASSPASHYHEQFF. CDR3 coding DNA: TGTGCCAGCAGTCCGGCCTCTCACTACCATGAGCAGTTCTTC.

The gene calls are TRBV10-3 and TRBJ2-2; possibly TRBD2 for D (5 bases). V shed 0 bases and J shed 6 bases, with 8 bases lying between them. CDR1 is ENHRY and CDR2 is SYGVKD in the germline V gene. The CDR3 is 14 amino acids. CDR3 in amino acids: CAISESAGAGELFF. The DNA of the CDR3 is TGTGCCATCAGTGAGTCGGCGGGCGCCGGGGAGCTGTTTTTT.

J is TRBJ2-3 and V is TRBV20-1; TRBD2 aligns across 12 bases. The CDR3 length is 15 residues. V lost 3 bases to trimming and J lost 2 bases; unmatched junction nucleotides: 3. Germline lookup yields CDR1 DFQATT and CDR2 SNEGSKA (reference sequence). The CDR3: CSASGLAGSTDTQYF. The CDR3 coding sequence is TGCAGTGCTAGTGGACTAGCGGGGTCCACAGATACGCAGTATTTT.

This rearrangement joins TRBV3-1 (or the pseudogene TRBV3-2) to TRBJ2-5; possibly TRBD1 or TRBD2 for D (7 bases each). The CDR3 sequence is 16 residues long. Trimming cost V 6 bases and J 1 base, with 18 bases left between them. From germline, CDR1 is LGHDT and CDR2 YNNKEL (reference sequence). The CDR3 sequence: CASSPGGARGQETQYF. The DNA for the CDR3 is TGTGCCAGCAGTCCAGGGGGGGCGCGGGGCCAAGAGACCCAGTACTTC.

The chain combines TRBV7-6 with TRBJ2-1, with a weak D call TRBD1 (5 bases). Germline CDR1 is SGHVS and CDR2 is FNYEAQ. Trimming took off 4 bases at V and 6 bases at J, with 10 bases between the two ends. The CDR3 has 13 residues. CDR3 protein: CASSSLGVNEQFF. The CDR3 nucleotides are TGTGCCAGCAGCTCCCTAGGGGTCAATGAGCAGTTCTTC.